These 18 T cell receptor beta chains came from one sample sequenced in a study of beta chain features in type 1 diabetes. The sequenced template was cDNA made from the entire isolated RNA. Method: immunoSEQ multiplex PCR; TCRdb's copy keeps in-frame clones and lacks some. Counted here are fewer than 550,000 clones, approximately 10% occurring once; the ten biggest clones make up approximately 0.045%. Sequencing was done on a sample of naive CD4+ T cells from blood. The receptor set was obtained from a woman younger than 30 in good health.

In this sample, this clone turned up a few times. The rearrangement joins TRBV7-3 to TRBJ2-1, with 9 bases fitting TRBD1. The CDR3 runs to 14 residues. J was trimmed by 5 bases and V by 4 bases; bases with no gene match: 3. The germline V gene encodes CDR1 SGHTA and CDR2 FQGTGA. In DNA form, the CDR3 reads TGTGCCAGCAGCTACGGGACAGGGCACAATGAGCAGTTCTTC. This encodes CASSYGTGHNEQFF. The variable domain in full, completed from reference TRBV7-3 and TRBJ2-1, reads GAGVSQTPSNKVTEKGKYVELRCDPISGHTALYWYRQSLGQGPEFLIYFQGTGAADDSGLPNDRFFAVRPEGSVSTLKIQRTERGDSAVYLCASSYGTGHNEQFFGPGTRLTVL.

This clone was counted between two and nine times. The rearrangement uses TRBV7-9 and TRBJ2-1; 8 bases line up with TRBD2. CDR1 is SEHNR, CDR2 FQNEAQ, per germline (reference sequence). J lost 9 bases, V lost 5 bases, and 6 bases had no gene match. The CDR3 consists of 13 residues. CDR3 in amino acids: CASSPSGGSEQFF. Written as DNA, the CDR3 is TGTGCCAGCAGCCCTTCGGGGGGGAGTGAGCAGTTCTTC.

This clone was seen only a few times. This chain joins TRBV29-1 and TRBJ2-1; 13 nucleotides match TRBD2. Trimming at V came to 7 bases and at J to 9 bases, leaving 15 bases not matched to a gene. The CDR3 runs to 16 residues. Germline CDR1 reads SQVTM; CDR2 reads ANQGSEA. DNA of the CDR3: TGCAGCGCCCATACACGAGGACTAGCGGGAGTCTCTGAGCAGTTCTTC. Protein product: CSAHTRGLAGVSEQFF.

With regard to this clone: The same CDR3 also results from other DNA sequences found in this sample. The chain combines TRBV7-2 with TRBJ1-5; a weak D match, TRBD1 (5 bases). This CDR3 region has 13 residues. Trimming pared 5 bases from V and 4 bases from J, leaving 9 bases between. From germline, CDR1 is SGHTA and CDR2 FQGNSA. DNA for the CDR3: TGTGCCAGCAGCGCCGGGGGTAATCAGCCCCAGCATTTT. This encodes CASSAGGNQPQHF.

This clone was counted only a few times. This chain links TRBV10-3 with TRBJ2-5; TRBD1 matches 7 bases. Looked up from germline, CDR1 is ENHRY and CDR2 is SYGVKD. The CDR3 length is 14 residues. Trimming at V came to 2 bases and at J to 5 bases, leaving 5 bases not matched to a gene. The CDR3 region is CAISERGQAETQYF. The CDR3 nucleotides read TGTGCCATCAGTGAGAGGGGGCAGGCGGAGACCCAGTACTTC.

This clone was seen a handful of times. This chain connects TRBV29-1 to TRBJ1-2; 7 bases fit TRBD1. The trim removed 7 bases at V and 7 bases at J, leaving 15 bases unmatched. CDR1 and CDR2 from the germline V gene are SQVTM and ANQGSEA. This CDR3 has 14 residues. The CDR3 sequence is CSGGGGAQISGYTF. CDR3 in DNA: TGCAGCGGCGGAGGGGGCGCGCAGATTAGTGGCTACACCTTC. Full variable domain (missing parts from reference TRBV29-1 and TRBJ1-2): SAVISQKPSRDICQRGTSLTIQCQVDSQVTMMFWYRQQPGQSLTLIATANQGSEATYESGFVIDKFPISRPNLTFSTLTVSNMSPEDSSIYLCSGGGGAQISGYTFGSGTRLTVV.

The gene calls are TRBV4-1 and TRBJ2-3, with 7 bases fitting TRBD2. The junction had 5 bases not matched to a gene; V was cut back by 1 base and J by 1 base. The CDR3 runs to 16 residues. In germline, CDR1 is MGHRA, CDR2 YSYEKL. CDR3: CASSQAAGIRTDTQYF. CDR3 in DNA: TGCGCCAGCAGCCAAGCAGCGGGGATACGCACAGATACGCAGTATTTT.

This clone was found a few times. Other DNA sequences in this specimen translate into the identical CDR3. This sequence joins TRBV7-2 and TRBJ2-7; either TRBD1 or TRBD2 may fit D (6 bases each). Germline CDR1 is SGHTA and CDR2 is FQGNSA. The CDR3 loop spans 12 amino acids. The V and J ends lost 5 bases and 4 bases respectively, with 9 bases between them. The CDR3, as DNA: TGTGCCAGCAGCCCGGGGGCTTACGAGCAGTACTTC. Translated: CASSPGAYEQYF.

The chain links TRBV9 to TRBJ2-1; 11 nucleotides line up with TRBD2. CDR1 is SGDLS, CDR2 YYNGEE, per germline. Germline trimming cut 3 bases from V and 6 bases from J; bases unmatched to any gene: 8. The CDR3 totals 16 residues. CDR3 amino acids: CASSAQPGLAANEQFF. The CDR3 coding sequence is TGTGCCAGCAGCGCCCAACCGGGACTAGCGGCCAATGAGCAGTTCTTC.

The genes are TRBV10-3 and TRBJ2-7; D is ambiguous. The CDR3 has 13 residues. Germline CDR1 reads ENHRY; CDR2 reads SYGVKD. V gave up 0 bases and J gave up 4 bases, with 7 bases separating them. DNA for the CDR3: TGTGCCATCAGTGAGTCGACTGAATACGAGCAGTACTTC. It encodes CAISESTEYEQYF.

V gene TRBV25-1 combines with J gene TRBJ1-2; 9 positions agree with TRBD1. V trimming: 2 bases; J trimming: 4 bases; junction bases outside the gene matches: 5. Germline V gene sequence: CDR1 MGHDK, CDR2 SYGVNS. The CDR3 length is 15 residues. In nucleotides, the CDR3 is TGTGCCAGCAGTGAACCCGGGACAGGGCTCTATGGCTACACCTTC. This codes for CASSEPGTGLYGYTF.

The rearrangement joins TRBV29-1 to TRBJ1-2, with 8 bases aligning to TRBD1. The CDR3 sequence is 10 residues long. Germline assignment: CDR1 SQVTM and CDR2 ANQGSEA. For the CDR3, the DNA is TGCGCGACAGGGGACTATGGCTACACCTTC. Translated: CATGDYGYTF.

The CDR3 DNA is TGTGCCAGTAGTATTACAGCTGACGCGCCCCAGCATTTT. Encoded protein: CASSITADAPQHF. The chain links TRBV19 to TRBJ1-5, with D uncertain. V was clipped by 3 bases and J by 9 bases, with 12 bases between them. The CDR3 is 13 amino acids. Germline V gives CDR1 LNHDA, CDR2 SQIVND (reference sequence).

This clone came up once. This chain joins TRBV29-1 and TRBJ2-3; 8 nucleotides line up with TRBD2. V gave up 8 bases and J gave up 5 bases; unmatched junction bases: 12. From germline, CDR1 is SQVTM and CDR2 ANQGSEA. This CDR3 has 14 amino acids. The CDR3 bases are TGCAGCCTCAACATGCCGCGGGGGGAAGATACGCAGTATTTT. Translation: CSLNMPRGEDTQYF.

This clone was counted a few times. The CDR3 DNA sequence: TGTGCCAGCAGCTTAGCGCCTGCGGGATTTTGGACAGATACGCAGTATTTT. Translating gives CASSLAPAGFWTDTQYF. The chain links TRBV7-9 to TRBJ2-3; a weak D match, TRBD2 (6 bases). V was clipped by 0 bases and J by 3 bases, with 16 bases between them. The CDR3 is 17 residues long. The germline CDR1 and CDR2 sequences are SEHNR and FQNEAQ (reference sequence).

This clone came up a few times. This sequence joins TRBV6-5 and TRBJ2-1; D not resolved. V lost 8 bases, J lost 3 bases, and 14 bases lay in between. The CDR3 is 14 residues long. Per germline, CDR1 MNHEY and CDR2 SVGAGI. The CDR3 is CASSGDLGYNEQFF. In DNA form, the CDR3 reads TGTGCCAGCTCTGGAGATTTGGGCTACAATGAGCAGTTCTTC.

This clone has a handful of counts. The gene calls are TRBV7-9 and TRBJ1-5, with 7 bases fitting TRBD1. V was pared by 2 bases and J by 1 base, with 5 bases of the junction left unmatched. Germline loops: CDR1 SEHNR, CDR2 FQNEAQ (reference sequence). The CDR3 has 16 residues. The chain's CDR3 is CASSLLGTVSNQPQHF. The CDR3 DNA reads as TGTGCCAGCAGCTTATTAGGGACAGTAAGCAATCAGCCCCAGCATTTT.

This clone was detected only a few times. The chain links TRBV29-1 to TRBJ1-5; D not resolved. From germline, CDR1 is SQVTM and CDR2 ANQGSEA. This CDR3 comprises 13 residues. Trimming removed 4 bases at V and 3 bases at J, with 10 bases between. CDR3 sequence reads: CSVGGVNNQPQHF. CDR3 coding DNA: TGCAGCGTTGGTGGGGTTAACAATCAGCCCCAGCATTTT.